This T cell receptor (beta chain) was retrieved from a study of T-cell memory formation after mild COVID-19. MiXCR, run by TCRdb on the 5' RACE reads, gives a single entry per CDR3 protein. Here the sample spans about 360,000 distinct CDR3 sequences, approximately 15% being singletons. This clonotype was seen a few times. The TCR sequence derives from a man aged 18 to 30 who had mild COVID-19 (a few samples of this study predate the infection). Cell type and time point are not known. The sequenced material came from PBMCs or a T cell subset sorted from them (not recorded which).

The CDR3, as DNA: TGTGCCAGCACCCAGGGAGCGTACACTGAAGCTTTCTTT. This sequence encodes CASTQGAYTEAFF. V usage is TRBV7-6 and J usage is TRBJ1-1; maybe TRBD1 (5 bases). This CDR3 is built from 13 residues. Germline lookup yields CDR1 SGHVS and CDR2 FNYEAQ. V lost 7 bases, J lost 3 bases, and 12 bases lay in between. The full variable domain, with the rest looked up from reference TRBV7-6 and TRBJ1-1, is GAGVSQSPRYKVTKRGQDVALRCDPISGHVSLYWYRQALGQGPEFLTYFNYEAQQDKSGLPNDRFSAERPEGSISTLTIQRTEQRDSAMYRCASTQGAYTEAFFGQGTRLTVV.